This TCR beta chain is drawn from a study of beta chain features in type 1 diabetes. With respect to this clone: The same CDR3 can be traced to other DNA sequences in this sample.

Trimming cost V 5 bases and J 5 bases; bases outside gene matches: 11. CDR3 length: 15 amino acids. Germline V CDR1 and CDR2: SEHNR, FQNEAQ (reference sequence). Sequenced material consisted of expressed TCRB transcripts (all of the isolated RNA was reverse transcribed). Assay: immunoSEQ multiplex PCR; the TCRdb copy retains only in-frame clones and omits some. The sample yields 40,000 to 45,000 clones, about 51% seen once. The source of this sequence is a woman under 30 in good health. The chain combines TRBV7-9 with TRBJ2-5; 7 bases fit TRBD2. Sequencing was carried out using Tregs from blood. The CDR3 DNA follows: TGTGCCAGCAGCGCTAGCGGAGTGAGGGGCGAGACCCAGTACTTC. Translating gives CASSASGVRGETQYF.